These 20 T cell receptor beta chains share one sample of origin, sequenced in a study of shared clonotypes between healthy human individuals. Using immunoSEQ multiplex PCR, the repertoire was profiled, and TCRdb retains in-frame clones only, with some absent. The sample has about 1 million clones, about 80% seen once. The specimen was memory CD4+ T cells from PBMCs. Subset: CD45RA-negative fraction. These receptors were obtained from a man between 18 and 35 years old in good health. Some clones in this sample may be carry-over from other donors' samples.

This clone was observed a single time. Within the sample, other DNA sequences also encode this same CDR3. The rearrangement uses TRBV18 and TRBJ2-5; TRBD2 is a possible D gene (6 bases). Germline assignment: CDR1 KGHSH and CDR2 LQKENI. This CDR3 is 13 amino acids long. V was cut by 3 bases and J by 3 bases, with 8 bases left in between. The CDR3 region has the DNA TGTGCCAGCTCACCGGGACTTGAAGAGACCCAGTACTTC. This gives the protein CASSPGLEETQYF.

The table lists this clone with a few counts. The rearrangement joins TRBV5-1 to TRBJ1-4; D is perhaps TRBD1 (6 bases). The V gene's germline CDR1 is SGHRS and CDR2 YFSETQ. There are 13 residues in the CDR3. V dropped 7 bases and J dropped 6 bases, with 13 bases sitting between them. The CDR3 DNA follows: TGCGCCAGCGCCCGGGGGCCGGATGAAAAACTGTTTTTT. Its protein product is CASARGPDEKLFF.

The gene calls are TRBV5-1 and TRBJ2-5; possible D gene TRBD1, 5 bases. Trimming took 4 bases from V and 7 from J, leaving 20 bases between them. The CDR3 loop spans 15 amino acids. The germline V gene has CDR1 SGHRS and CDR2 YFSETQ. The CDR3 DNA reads TGCGCCAGCAGCCCCGACAGTTCTTCTATGGGGACCCAGTACTTC. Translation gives CASSPDSSSMGTQYF.

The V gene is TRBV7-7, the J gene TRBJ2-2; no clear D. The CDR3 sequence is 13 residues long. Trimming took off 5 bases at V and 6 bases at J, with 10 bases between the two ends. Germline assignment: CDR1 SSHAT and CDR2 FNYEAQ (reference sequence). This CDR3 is CASSQDRAGELFF. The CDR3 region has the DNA TGTGCCAGCAGCCAAGACCGAGCCGGGGAGCTGTTTTTT.

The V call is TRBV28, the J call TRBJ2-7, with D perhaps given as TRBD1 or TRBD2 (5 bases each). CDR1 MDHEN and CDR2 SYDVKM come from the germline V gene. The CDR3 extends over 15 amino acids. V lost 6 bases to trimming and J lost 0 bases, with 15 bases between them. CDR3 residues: CASRKLGASSYEQYF. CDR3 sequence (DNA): TGTGCCAGCAGAAAGCTCGGGGCCAGCTCCTACGAGCAGTACTTC.

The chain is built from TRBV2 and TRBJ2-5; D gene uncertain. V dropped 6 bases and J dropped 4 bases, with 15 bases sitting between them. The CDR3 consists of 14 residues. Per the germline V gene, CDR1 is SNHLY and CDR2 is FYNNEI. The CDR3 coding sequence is TGTGCCAGCAGGCAAGACTCTAAGGGAGAGACCCAGTACTTC. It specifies CASRQDSKGETQYF.

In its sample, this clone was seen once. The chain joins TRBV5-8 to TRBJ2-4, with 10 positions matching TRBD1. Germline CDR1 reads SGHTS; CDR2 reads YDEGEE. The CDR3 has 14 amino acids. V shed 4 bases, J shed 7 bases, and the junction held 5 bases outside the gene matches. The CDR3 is CASSPRTGGNIQYF. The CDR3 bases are TGTGCCAGCAGCCCTCGGACAGGGGGGAACATTCAGTACTTC.

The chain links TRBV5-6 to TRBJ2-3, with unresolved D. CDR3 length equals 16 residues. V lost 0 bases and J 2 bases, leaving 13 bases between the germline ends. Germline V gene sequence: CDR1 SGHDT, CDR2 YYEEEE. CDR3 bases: TGTGCCAGCAGCTTGGTTGGGGATGCGAACACAGATACGCAGTATTTT. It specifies CASSLVGDANTDTQYF.

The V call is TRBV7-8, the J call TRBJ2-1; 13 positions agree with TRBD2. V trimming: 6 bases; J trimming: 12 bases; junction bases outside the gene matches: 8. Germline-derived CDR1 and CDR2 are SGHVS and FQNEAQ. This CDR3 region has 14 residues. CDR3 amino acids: CASRPLAGGLGQFF. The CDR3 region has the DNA TGTGCCAGCAGGCCACTAGCGGGAGGGCTAGGGCAGTTCTTC.

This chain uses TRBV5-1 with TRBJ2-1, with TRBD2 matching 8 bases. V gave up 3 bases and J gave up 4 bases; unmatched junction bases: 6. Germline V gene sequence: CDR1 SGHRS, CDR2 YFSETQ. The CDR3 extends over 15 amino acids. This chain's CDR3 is CASSSSGPGYNEQFF. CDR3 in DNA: TGCGCCAGCAGCTCTAGCGGGCCTGGTTACAATGAGCAGTTCTTC.

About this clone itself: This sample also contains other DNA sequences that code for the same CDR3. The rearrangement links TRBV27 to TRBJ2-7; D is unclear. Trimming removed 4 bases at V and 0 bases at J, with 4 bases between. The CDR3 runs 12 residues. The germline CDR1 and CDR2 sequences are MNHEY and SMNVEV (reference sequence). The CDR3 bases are TGTGCCAGCAGTTCCAGCTCCTACGAGCAGTACTTC. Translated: CASSSSSYEQYF.

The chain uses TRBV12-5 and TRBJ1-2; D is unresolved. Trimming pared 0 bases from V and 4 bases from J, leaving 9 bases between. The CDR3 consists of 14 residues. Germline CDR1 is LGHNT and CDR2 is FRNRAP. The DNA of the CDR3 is TGTGCTAGTGGTTTGGTCCCGGGTTCCTATGGCTACACCTTC. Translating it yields CASGLVPGSYGYTF.

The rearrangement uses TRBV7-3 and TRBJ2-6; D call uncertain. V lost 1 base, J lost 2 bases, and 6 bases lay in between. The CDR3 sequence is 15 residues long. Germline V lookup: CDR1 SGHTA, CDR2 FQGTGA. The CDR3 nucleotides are TGTGCCAGCAGCTTAAGCGGAACTGGGGCCAACGTCCTGACTTTC. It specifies CASSLSGTGANVLTF.

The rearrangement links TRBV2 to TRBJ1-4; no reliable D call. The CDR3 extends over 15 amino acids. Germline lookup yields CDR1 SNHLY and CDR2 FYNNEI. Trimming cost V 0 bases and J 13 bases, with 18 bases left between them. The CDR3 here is CASSEAVVAGSRLFF. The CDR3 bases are TGTGCCAGCAGTGAAGCGGTGGTGGCGGGAAGTAGACTGTTTTTT.

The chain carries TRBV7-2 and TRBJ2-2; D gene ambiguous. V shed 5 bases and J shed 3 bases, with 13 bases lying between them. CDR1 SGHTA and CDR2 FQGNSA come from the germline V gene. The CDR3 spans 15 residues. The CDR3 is CASSRASSDTGELFF. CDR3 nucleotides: TGTGCCAGCAGCCGTGCGTCTAGTGACACCGGGGAGCTGTTTTTT.

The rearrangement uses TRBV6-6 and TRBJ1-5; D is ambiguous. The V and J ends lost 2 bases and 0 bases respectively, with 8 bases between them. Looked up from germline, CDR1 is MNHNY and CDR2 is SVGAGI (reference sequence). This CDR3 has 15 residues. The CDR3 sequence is CASSYDVYSNQPQHF. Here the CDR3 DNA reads TGTGCCAGCAGTTACGACGTCTATAGCAATCAGCCCCAGCATTTT.

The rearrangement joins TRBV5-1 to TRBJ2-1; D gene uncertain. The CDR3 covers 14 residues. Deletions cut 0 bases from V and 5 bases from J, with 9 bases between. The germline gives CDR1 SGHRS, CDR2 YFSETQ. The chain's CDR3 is CASSLASQNNEQFF. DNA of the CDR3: TGCGCCAGCAGCTTGGCCTCCCAGAACAATGAGCAGTTCTTC.

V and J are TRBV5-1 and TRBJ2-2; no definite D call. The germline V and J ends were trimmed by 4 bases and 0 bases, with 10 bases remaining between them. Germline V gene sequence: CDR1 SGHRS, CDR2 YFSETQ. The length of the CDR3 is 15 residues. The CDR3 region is CASSVLSANTGELFF. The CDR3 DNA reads TGCGCCAGCAGCGTACTATCCGCGAACACCGGGGAGCTGTTTTTT.

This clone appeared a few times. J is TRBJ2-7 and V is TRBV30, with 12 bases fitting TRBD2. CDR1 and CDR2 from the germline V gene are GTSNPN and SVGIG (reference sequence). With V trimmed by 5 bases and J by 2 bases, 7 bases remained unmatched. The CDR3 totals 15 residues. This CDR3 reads CAWALGLAGAYEQYF. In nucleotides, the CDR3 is TGTGCCTGGGCCTTGGGACTAGCGGGCGCCTACGAGCAGTACTTC.

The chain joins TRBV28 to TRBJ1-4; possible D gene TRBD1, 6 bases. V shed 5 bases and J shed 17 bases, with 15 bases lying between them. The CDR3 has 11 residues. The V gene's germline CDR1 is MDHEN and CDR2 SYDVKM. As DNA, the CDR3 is TGTGCCAGCAGTGAACAGGGCCCACAATTTTTT. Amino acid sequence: CASSEQGPQFF.